A selection of T cell receptor beta chains follows, all from one sample in a study of response to subunit inactivated influenza vaccine. Each CDR3 protein gets one entry after TCRdb re-called the RT-PCR reads with MiXCR. The table has approximately 700,000 distinct CDR3 sequences, approximately 15% seen once; the top ten hold approximately 6.5%. The sequenced sample was PBMCs from blood, obtained 14 to 15 days before vaccination. These receptor sequences come from a man between 45 and 60 years old who received an inactivated influenza vaccine. CDR3s include the opening cysteine and the closing phenylalanine or tryptophan. D genes are given only for firm matches. Size is omitted from some rows. Given values are once, few, many or a class for expanded clones.

TRBJ2-3 | - | TRBV12-3/TRBV12-4 | TRBD1 | CASSLLDRGTTDTQYF | TGTGCCAGCAGTTTATTAGACAGGGGAACCACAGATACGCAGTATTTT
TRBJ2-4 | - | TRBV7-9 | TRBD2 | CASTESGGKNIQYF | TGTGCCAGCACCGAAAGCGGGGGCAAAAACATTCAGTACTTC
TRBJ2-5 | few | TRBV28 | TRBD2 | CASSLFFEVGRTRGGETQYF | TGTGCCAGCAGTTTATTTTTTGAGGTCGGCAGGACCCGGGGGGGTGAGACCCAGTACTTC
TRBJ2-1 | many | TRBV7-9 | TRBD2 | CASSPFGLAGGLQFF | TGTGCCAGCAGCCCTTTCGGACTAGCGGGAGGACTTCAGTTCTTC
TRBJ2-3 | many | TRBV20-1 | - | CSARRLDITDTQYF | TGCAGTGCTAGGAGACTAGACATCACAGATACGCAGTATTTT
TRBJ1-4 | few | TRBV4-1 | - | CASSQDGISEKLFF | TGCGCCAGCAGCCAAGACGGGATATCGGAAAAACTGTTTTTT
TRBJ1-6 | - | TRBV7-8 | - | CASSTSKWGNNSPLHF | TGTGCCAGCAGCACATCTAAGTGGGGTAATAATTCACCCCTCCACTTT
TRBJ2-3 | - | TRBV20-1 | - | CSGQDSTDTQYF | TGCAGTGGCCAAGATAGCACAGATACGCAGTATTTT
TRBJ2-2 | few | TRBV7-3 | - | CASSLTDAANTGELFF | TGTGCCAGCAGCTTAACGGACGCGGCGAACACCGGGGAGCTGTTTTTT
TRBJ2-3 | few | TRBV14 | - | CASSQGGGTGDTQYF | TGTGCCAGCAGCCAAGGTGGGGGGACGGGAGATACGCAGTATTTT
TRBJ2-1 | few | TRBV6-2/TRBV6-3 | TRBD2 | CASSYGGGRTYNEQFF | TGTGCCAGCAGTTACGGGGGGGGACGGACCTACAATGAGCAGTTCTTC
TRBJ1-1 | many | TRBV7-2 | - | CASSFANTEAFF | TGTGCCAGCAGCTTCGCGAACACTGAAGCTTTCTTT
TRBJ1-2 | - | TRBV3-1 | - | CASTLQGSLGGYTF | TGTGCCAGCACCCTACAGGGTTCTCTGGGTGGCTACACCTTC
TRBJ2-7 | many | TRBV28 | TRBD2 | CASISGSLRSYEQYF | TGTGCCAGCATCAGCGGGAGTCTTAGGTCCTACGAGCAGTACTTC
TRBJ2-5 | - | TRBV5-1 | - | CASSMEGTSQETQYF | TGCGCCAGCAGCATGGAAGGCACCTCCCAAGAGACCCAGTACTTC
TRBJ2-7 | - | TRBV20-1 | - | CSAYSTSGSDEQYF | TGCAGTGCTTACTCGACTAGTGGTTCGGACGAGCAGTACTTC
TRBJ2-7 | - | TRBV7-9 | - | CASSLSGGLSYF | TGTGCCAGCAGCTTATCTGGGGGGCTCTCCTACTTC
TRBJ2-1 | - | TRBV5-6 | TRBD2 | CASSLAVSGRAYNEQFF | TGTGCCAGCAGCTTGGCGGTTAGCGGGAGGGCTTACAATGAGCAGTTCTTC
TRBJ2-2 | many | TRBV5-1 | TRBD1 | CASSLRTGDTGELFF | TGCGCCAGCAGCCTAAGGACAGGGGACACCGGGGAGCTGTTTTTT
TRBJ1-5 | few | TRBV12-3/TRBV12-4 | - | CASKMGQGVSNQPQHF | TGTGCCAGCAAGATGGGACAAGGGGTAAGCAATCAGCCCCAGCATTTT
TRBJ2-3 | few | TRBV20-1 | TRBD2 | CSATLAGVLVAQYF | TGCAGTGCAACATTAGCGGGAGTTCTGGTGGCGCAGTATTTT
TRBJ2-1 | - | TRBV6-1 | TRBD2 | CASSRGTSGRSFDEQFF | TGTGCCAGCAGCCGCGGGACTAGCGGGAGATCTTTTGATGAGCAGTTCTTC
TRBJ2-1 | few | TRBV5-4 | TRBD2 | CASSDQSGGRSYNEQFF | TGTGCCAGCAGCGACCAGAGCGGGGGCCGATCCTACAATGAGCAGTTCTTC
TRBJ2-1 | - | TRBV10-3 | TRBD2 | CAISQPGLVSGYNEQFF | TGTGCCATCAGCCAACCGGGACTAGTATCGGGGTACAATGAGCAGTTCTTC
TRBJ2-3 | - | TRBV20-1 | TRBD2 | CSARPTSGRTDTQYF | TGCAGTGCTAGGCCGACTAGCGGGCGCACAGATACGCAGTATTTT
TRBJ2-3 | few | TRBV20-1 | TRBD2 | CSAPSGGAGDTQYF | TGCAGTGCCCCTTCCGGGGGGGCTGGAGATACGCAGTATTTT
TRBJ2-4 | - | TRBV20-1 | - | CSAREGGAKNIQYF | TGCAGTGCTAGAGAGGGGGGAGCCAAAAACATTCAGTACTTC
TRBJ1-1 | - | TRBV2 | - | CASSEGQGWGNTEAFF | TGTGCCAGCAGTGAAGGGCAGGGATGGGGGAACACTGAAGCTTTCTTT
TRBJ2-7 | few | TRBV7-8 | TRBD2 | CASSLRRGTSYEQYF | TGTGCCAGCAGCTTGCGGCGGGGGACTTCCTACGAGCAGTACTTC
TRBJ1-1 | few | TRBV7-2 | TRBD1 | CASSLERTGSEAFF | TGTGCCAGCAGCTTAGAACGGACAGGGTCGGAAGCTTTCTTT